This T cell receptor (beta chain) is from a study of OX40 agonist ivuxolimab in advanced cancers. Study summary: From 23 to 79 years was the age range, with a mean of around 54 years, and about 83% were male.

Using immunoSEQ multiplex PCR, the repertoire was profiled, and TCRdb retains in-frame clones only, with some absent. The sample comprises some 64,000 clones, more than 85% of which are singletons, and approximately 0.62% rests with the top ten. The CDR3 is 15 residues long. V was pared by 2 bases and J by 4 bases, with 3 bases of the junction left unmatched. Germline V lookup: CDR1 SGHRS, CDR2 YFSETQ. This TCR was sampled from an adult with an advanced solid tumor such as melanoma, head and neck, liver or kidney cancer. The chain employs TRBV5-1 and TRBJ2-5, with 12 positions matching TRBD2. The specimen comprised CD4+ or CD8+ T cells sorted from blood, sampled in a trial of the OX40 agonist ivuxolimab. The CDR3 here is CASSLTLAGGETQYF. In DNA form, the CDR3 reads TGCGCCAGCAGCTTAACACTAGCGGGGGGAGAGACCCAGTACTTC.